The 16 T cell receptor beta chains below were found in one sample sequenced in a study of neurological immune-mediated disorders. Each CDR3 protein is one row after TCRdb ran MiXCR on the 5' RACE reads. The repertoire has about 37,000 distinct CDR3 sequences, 11% of them found once; the top ten carry roughly 4%. Sequencing was performed on CD4+ T cells from blood. These TCRs come from a woman in her thirties with HTLV-1-associated myelopathy (HAM/TSP).

This clonotype occurred many times. The chain combines TRBV11-2 with TRBJ2-1; 9 bases are a match to TRBD1. The trim removed 5 bases at V and 3 bases at J, leaving 5 bases unmatched. Germline V gene sequence: CDR1 SGHAT, CDR2 FQNNGV. The CDR3 is made up of 15 amino acids. The DNA for the CDR3 is TGTGCCAGCAGCCTCACGGGACAGGGCTACAATGAGCAGTTCTTC. Its protein product is CASSLTGQGYNEQFF. Variable domain in full (rest from reference TRBV11-2 and TRBJ2-1): EAGVAQSPRYKIIEKRQSVAFWCNPISGHATLYWYQQILGQGPKLLIQFQNNGVVDDSQLPKDRFSAERLKGVDSTLKIQPAKLEDSAVYLCASSLTGQGYNEQFFGPGTRLTVL.

This clonotype was seen at least ten times. The V and J genes are TRBV27 and TRBJ1-6, with unresolved D. V shed 4 bases and J shed 6 bases, with 13 bases lying between them. Germline V gene lookup returns CDR1 MNHEY and CDR2 SMNVEV (reference sequence). The CDR3 consists of 15 residues. For the CDR3, the DNA is TGTGCCAGCAGTTATACCCGCCCCCCTAATTCACCCCTCCACTTT. This codes for CASSYTRPPNSPLHF.

This sequence joins TRBV28 and TRBJ1-6; D might be TRBD1 (6 bases). V was clipped by 10 bases and J by 6 bases, with 13 bases between them. Germline V gene lookup returns CDR1 MDHEN and CDR2 SYDVKM. There are 13 residues in the CDR3. The CDR3 here is CANRDSSNSPLHF. The CDR3 nucleotides read TGTGCCAACAGGGATTCTAGTAATTCACCCCTCCACTTT.

This clonotype was picked up many times. The chain joins TRBV10-3 to TRBJ1-5, with D uncertain. The CDR3 sequence is 13 residues long. CDR1 is ENHRY and CDR2 is SYGVKD in the germline V gene. With 6 bases removed from V and 0 bases from J, the gap between germline ends came to 6 bases. Here the CDR3 reads CAISPYSNQPQHF. DNA for the CDR3: TGTGCCATCAGCCCCTATAGCAATCAGCCCCAGCATTTT.

This clonotype was counted only a few times. The chain combines TRBV5-1 with TRBJ1-2; 11 nucleotides agree with TRBD1. V trimming: 6 bases; J trimming: 7 bases; junction bases outside the gene matches: 8. This CDR3 is 14 amino acids long. The germline gives CDR1 SGHRS, CDR2 YFSETQ. This CDR3 reads CASNPGQGDTGYTF. CDR3 coding DNA: TGCGCCAGCAACCCGGGACAGGGGGATACTGGCTACACCTTC.

In its sample, this clonotype was seen many times. The genes are TRBV5-1 and TRBJ2-1; the match to TRBD1 covers 7 bases. Germline V gene lookup returns CDR1 SGHRS and CDR2 YFSETQ. This CDR3 has 14 amino acids. V was clipped by 3 bases and J by 2 bases; unmatched bases: 2. In DNA, the CDR3 is TGCGCCAGCAGCTCGGGACAGACCTACAATGAGCAGTTCTTC. Translated, it gives CASSSGQTYNEQFF.

On this clonotype itself: The junction shows a germline mismatch at one end, possibly a read error. The V and J genes are TRBV7-9 and TRBJ1-2; 10 bases are a match to TRBD1. The germline CDR1 and CDR2 sequences are SEHNR and FQNEAQ (reference sequence). The CDR3 has 14 residues. The CDR3 loop is CTSITLDRGDGYTF. CDR3 in DNA: TGTACCAGCATCACATTGGACAGGGGGGATGGCTACACCTTC. Full variable domain (missing parts from reference TRBV7-9 and TRBJ1-2): DTGVSQNPRHKITKRGQNVTFRCDPISEHNRLYWYRQTLGQGPEFLTYFQNEAQLEKSRLLSDRFSAERPKGSFSTLEIQRTEQGDSAMYLCTSITLDRGDGYTFGSGTRLTVV.

This clonotype was seen many times. The chain is built from TRBV7-9 and TRBJ2-3, with D tentatively TRBD1 or TRBD2 (5 bases each). CDR3 length: 15 residues. Germline assignment: CDR1 SEHNR and CDR2 FQNEAQ (reference sequence). V lost 1 base to trimming and J lost 3 bases, with 11 bases between them. DNA for the CDR3: TGTGCCAGCAGCTTAGATGGGACCCTTACAGATACGCAGTATTTT. As protein: CASSLDGTLTDTQYF.

This clonotype occurred many times. As DNA, the CDR3 is TGTGCCAGCAGCCGAGGGACTAGCAGCTCCTACAATGAGCAGTTCTTC. Protein product: CASSRGTSSSYNEQFF. The rearrangement uses TRBV7-9 and TRBJ2-1; 9 bases agree with TRBD2. Trimming took 5 bases from V and 0 from J; bases not matched to a gene: 5. The CDR3 runs 16 residues. CDR1 and CDR2 from the germline V gene are SEHNR and FQNEAQ (reference sequence).

In this sample, this clonotype turned up many times. This rearrangement joins TRBV7-9 to TRBJ2-1, with 7 bases aligning to TRBD1. The CDR3 runs to 16 residues. In germline, CDR1 is SEHNR, CDR2 FQNEAQ (reference sequence). Trimming at V came to 2 bases and at J to 5 bases, leaving 9 bases not matched to a gene. The CDR3 here is CASSLSRGRMNNEQFF. In DNA, the CDR3 is TGTGCCAGCAGCTTAAGTAGGGGGCGCATGAACAATGAGCAGTTCTTC.

This clonotype showed up many times. Here the CDR3 DNA reads TGCAGTGCTAGAGATTTAGCGGGATTTAGCACAGATACGCAGTATTTT. Residues: CSARDLAGFSTDTQYF. The rearrangement uses TRBV20-1 and TRBJ2-3; TRBD2 aligns across 8 bases. V shed 0 bases and J 0 bases; nucleotides not matched to a gene: 5. Germline assignment: CDR1 DFQATT and CDR2 SNEGSKA (reference sequence). CDR3 length: 16 residues.

This clonotype came up many times. V usage is TRBV19 and J usage is TRBJ1-1; TRBD1 might be the D (5 bases). V lost 4 bases to trimming and J lost 0 bases, with 12 bases between them. CDR1 LNHDA and CDR2 SQIVND come from the germline V gene (reference sequence). CDR3 size: 15 residues. CDR3 coding DNA: TGTGCCAGTAGTAGGGGGGATATGATGAACACTGAAGCTTTCTTT. Translating it yields CASSRGDMMNTEAFF.

The chain employs TRBV5-1 and TRBJ2-6; unclear D gene. The CDR3 is 16 residues long. Germline V CDR1 and CDR2: SGHRS, YFSETQ. The V gene lost 4 bases and the J gene lost 1 base, with 12 bases spanning the gap. CDR3 bases: TGCGCCAGCAGCCCACCCTCCCTGTCTGGGGCCAACGTCCTGACTTTC. It is translated as CASSPPSLSGANVLTF.

This clonotype has just a few counts. V usage is TRBV30 and J usage is TRBJ1-5, with D possibly being TRBD1 (6 bases). The CDR3 sequence is 15 residues long. Trimming stripped 2 bases from V and 5 bases from J, with 16 bases between. Germline V lookup: CDR1 GTSNPN, CDR2 SVGIG (reference sequence). CDR3 amino acids: CAWSYGRGSDQPQHF. The CDR3 coding sequence is TGTGCCTGGAGTTACGGCAGGGGTTCGGATCAGCCCCAGCATTTT.

V usage is TRBV19 and J usage is TRBJ1-2, with D unclear. Trimming took off 10 bases at V and 2 bases at J, with 11 bases between the two ends. The CDR3 totals 12 residues. The germline V gene has CDR1 LNHDA and CDR2 SQIVND (reference sequence). Here the CDR3 DNA reads TGTGCCAAGCCCACGGAAAACTATGGCTACACCTTC. The encoded protein is CAKPTENYGYTF.

In regard to this clonotype: The junction differs from germline at one of its ends, possibly a read error. This rearrangement joins TRBV10-3 to TRBJ2-1; no reliable D call. Germline lookup yields CDR1 ENHRY and CDR2 SYGVKD. The CDR3 is made up of 13 amino acids. In DNA, the CDR3 is TGTGCCATCAGTGAGTCTTCTGGCAATGAGCACTTCTTC. It is translated as CAISESSGNEHFF.